A single sample gave rise to the 14 T cell receptor beta chains below, sequenced in a study of T cells after yellow fever vaccination. TCRdb redid the calling of the 5' RACE reads with MiXCR, one entry per CDR3 protein. The sample shows hundreds of thousands of distinct CDR3 sequences, roughly 9.4% of them seen only once. This specimen was PBMCs, taken on the day of the first yellow fever vaccination. The source is a man younger than 35 who received the YFV17D yellow fever vaccine.

The V gene is TRBV18, the J gene TRBJ2-3; maybe TRBD2 (5 bases). CDR1 and CDR2 (germline): KGHSH, LQKENI. The ends were cut back, 3 bases at V and 1 base at J, with 11 bases in the middle. The CDR3 totals 15 residues. In nucleotides, the CDR3 is TGTGCCAGCTCACCCACCCAAGCGGGCACAGATACGCAGTATTTT. It is translated as CASSPTQAGTDTQYF.

The rearrangement joins TRBV5-6 to TRBJ2-7, with 7 nucleotides matching TRBD1. The CDR3 loop spans 14 amino acids. The trim removed 0 bases at V and 3 bases at J, leaving 3 bases unmatched. Germline values: CDR1 SGHDT, CDR2 YYEEEE. As DNA, the CDR3 is TGTGCCAGCAGCTTGGTGGGACAGAACTACGAGCAGTACTTC. Its translation is CASSLVGQNYEQYF.

The rearrangement joins TRBV19 to TRBJ1-2; 9 bases are a match to TRBD1. This CDR3 contains 18 residues. V dropped 7 bases and J dropped 4; count of bases not matched to a gene: 19. The germline V gene encodes CDR1 LNHDA and CDR2 SQIVND (reference sequence). The chain's CDR3 is CASTISPPYRGRFYGYTF. DNA for the CDR3: TGTGCCAGTACCATCTCCCCACCGTACAGGGGGCGTTTCTATGGCTACACCTTC.

This clonotype came up a few times. The chain is built from TRBV12-3 or TRBV12-4 and TRBJ1-6; 8 nucleotides match TRBD1. There are 13 residues in the CDR3. Trimming took 6 bases from V and 10 from J; bases not matched to a gene: 5. This CDR3 is CASSDYRGSPLHF. CDR3 bases: TGTGCCAGCAGCGACTACAGGGGGTCACCCCTCCACTTT.

In this sample, this clonotype turned up many times. V is TRBV6-5 and J is TRBJ2-7; TRBD2 might be the D (7 bases). The V end lost 0 bases, the J end lost 2 bases, and 11 bases lay between the germline ends. Germline CDR1 MNHEY, CDR2 SVGAGI. The CDR3 extends over 15 amino acids. The CDR3 reads CASSYSIGGPYEQYF. CDR3 bases: TGTGCCAGCAGTTACTCGATCGGGGGGCCCTACGAGCAGTACTTC.

The J gene is TRBJ1-1, the V gene TRBV25-1; TRBD1 is a possible D gene (6 bases). Germline V lookup: CDR1 MGHDK, CDR2 SYGVNS. V lost 6 bases, J lost 4 bases, and 15 bases lay in between. There are 14 residues in the CDR3. CDR3 sequence reads: CASSLTGISTEAFF. For the CDR3, the DNA is TGTGCCAGCAGCCTGACAGGTATCAGCACTGAAGCTTTCTTT.

Details on this clonotype: A much larger clone is a single base away; this may be a read error. In this CDR3 the conserved last residue, phenylalanine or tryptophan, is missing, so a read error is likely. CDR3 loop: CASSGGRSIQYL. CDR3 nucleotide sequence: TGTGCCAGCAGCGGGGGTCGGAGCATTCAGTACTTA. The chain is built from TRBV7-2 and TRBJ2-4; D possibly matches TRBD1 or TRBD2 (5 bases each). The CDR3 sequence is 12 residues long. Trimming pared 5 bases from V and 9 bases from J, leaving 11 bases between. Germline V gene data show CDR1 as SGHTA and CDR2 as FQGNSA.

In this sample, this clonotype turned up many times. V is TRBV11-2 and J is TRBJ2-2; 10 nucleotides agree with TRBD2. Per the germline V gene, CDR1 is SGHAT and CDR2 is FQNNGV. Trimming at V came to 0 bases and at J to 0 bases, leaving 4 bases not matched to a gene. CDR3 length: 18 residues. CDR3 amino acids: CASSLDGAGGANTGELFF. The CDR3 coding sequence is TGTGCCAGCAGCTTAGATGGAGCGGGGGGGGCGAACACCGGGGAGCTGTTTTTT.

This clonotype showed up many times. The rearrangement uses TRBV7-2 and TRBJ1-1; D unresolved. The CDR3 spans 11 residues. Trimming stripped 4 bases from V and 3 bases from J, with 3 bases between. Germline CDR1 reads SGHTA; CDR2 reads FQGNSA. The CDR3 sequence is CASSSYTEAFF. The CDR3, as DNA: TGTGCCAGCAGCTCCTACACTGAAGCTTTCTTT. The variable domain in full, completed from reference TRBV7-2 and TRBJ1-1, reads GAGVSQSPSNKVTEKGKDVELRCDPISGHTALYWYRQSLGQGLEFLIYFQGNSAPDKSGLPSDRFSAERTGGSVSTLTIQRTQQEDSAVYLCASSSYTEAFFGQGTRLTVV.

This clonotype was observed many times. This sequence joins TRBV4-1 and TRBJ2-1; 12 bases line up with TRBD2. Germline lookup yields CDR1 MGHRA and CDR2 YSYEKL. V shed 6 bases and J 10 bases; nucleotides not matched to a gene: 13. The length of the CDR3 is 16 residues. The CDR3 coding sequence is TGCGCCAGCAGGCCTCTGACTAGCGGGGGCATCAAGGAGCAGTTCTTC. It yields the protein CASRPLTSGGIKEQFF.

This clonotype was seen at least ten times. The chain couples TRBV28 to TRBJ2-7; D gene ambiguous. The CDR3 extends over 11 amino acids. V lost 6 bases to trimming and J lost 2 bases, with 5 bases between them. CDR1 and CDR2 from the germline V gene are MDHEN and SYDVKM. Here the CDR3 reads CASSGAYEQYV. In nucleotides, the CDR3 is TGTGCCAGCAGCGGAGCCTACGAGCAGTACGTC.

V usage is TRBV7-9 and J usage is TRBJ2-5; D is perhaps TRBD1 (5 bases). Looked up from germline, CDR1 is SEHNR and CDR2 is FQNEAQ (reference sequence). CDR3 length: 13 amino acids. Trimming took 5 bases from V and 4 from J, leaving 11 bases between them. The chain's CDR3 is CASSPPGAETQYF. The CDR3 DNA is TGTGCCAGCAGCCCTCCTGGGGCAGAGACCCAGTACTTC.

This clonotype was counted many times. J is TRBJ2-5 and V is TRBV12-3 or TRBV12-4, with unresolved D. CDR3 length: 13 residues. V was pared by 4 bases and J by 7 bases, with 13 bases between. In nucleotides, the CDR3 is TGTGCCAGCAGTTCTGCCGGGTATGGGACCCAGTACTTC. Its translation: CASSSAGYGTQYF.

The chain carries TRBV28 and TRBJ2-2; TRBD2 matches 13 bases. The CDR3 contains 18 residues. The germline V gene has CDR1 MDHEN and CDR2 SYDVKM. The V segment lost 5 bases and the J segment 7 bases; nucleotides outside the gene matches: 13. CDR3 coding DNA: TGTGCCAGCAGTCTTCCCCTAACTAGCGGGGGGGCGCTCGGGGAGCTGTTTTTT. This sequence encodes CASSLPLTSGGALGELFF.